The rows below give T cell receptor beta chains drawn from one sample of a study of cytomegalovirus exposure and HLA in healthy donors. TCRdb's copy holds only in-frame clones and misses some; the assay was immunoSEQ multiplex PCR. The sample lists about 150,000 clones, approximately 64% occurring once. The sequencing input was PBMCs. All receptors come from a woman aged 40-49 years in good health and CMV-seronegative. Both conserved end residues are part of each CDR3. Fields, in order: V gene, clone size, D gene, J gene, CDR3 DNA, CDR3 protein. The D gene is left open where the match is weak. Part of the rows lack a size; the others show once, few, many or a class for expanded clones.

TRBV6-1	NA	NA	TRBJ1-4	TGTGCCAGCAGTGAAACTTGGAGATCGGATGAAAAACTGTTTTTT	CASSETWRSDEKLFF
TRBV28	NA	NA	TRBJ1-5	TGTGCCAGCAGGCGACAGGGCAATCAGCCCCAGCATTTT	CASRRQGNQPQHF
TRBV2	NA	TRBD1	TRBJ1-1	TGTGCCAGCAGCTTGGGACAGCGAAACACTGAAGCTTTCTTT	CASSLGQRNTEAFF
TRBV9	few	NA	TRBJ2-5	TGTGCCAGCACCTTCGCCGGACAGCTCGAGGAGACCCAGTACTTC	CASTFAGQLEETQYF
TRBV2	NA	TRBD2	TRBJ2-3	TGTGCCAGGAATCTAGCGGGGGGGCATCTTGCCACAGATACGCAGTATTTT	CARNLAGGHLATDTQYF
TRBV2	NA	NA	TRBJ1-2	TGTGCCAGCAGTGAAGCTGAGGGACTGGATGGCTACACCTTC	CASSEAEGLDGYTF
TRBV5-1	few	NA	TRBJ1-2	TGCGCCAGCAGCATCGACACCACGCTTCGCTATGGCTACACCTTC	CASSIDTTLRYGYTF
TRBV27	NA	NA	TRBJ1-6	TGTGCCAGCAGTTCAAAGGGGTTTAGAGATTCACCCCTCCACTTT	CASSSKGFRDSPLHF
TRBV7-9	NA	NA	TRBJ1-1	TGTGCCAGCAGCCCAGGTGTAGTGGAAGCTTTCTTT	CASSPGVVEAFF
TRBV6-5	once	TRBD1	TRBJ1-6	TGTGCCAGCAGTTCCCCCGGGACAGGGAATTCACCCCTCCACTTT	CASSSPGTGNSPLHF
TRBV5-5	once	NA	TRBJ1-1	TGTGCCAGCAGCTTGGACAGCCCGAACACTGAAGCTTTCTTT	CASSLDSPNTEAFF
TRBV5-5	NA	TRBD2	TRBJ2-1	TGTGCCAGCAGCAGGACTAGCGGGGTCTACAATGAGCAGTTCTTC	CASSRTSGVYNEQFF
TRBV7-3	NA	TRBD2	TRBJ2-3	TGTGCCAGCAGCTTGCGACTAGCGGGGGGTTCCGGGGTGGGCACAGATACGCAGTATTTT	CASSLRLAGGSGVGTDTQYF
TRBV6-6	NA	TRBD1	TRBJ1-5	TGTGCCAGCACACAGGGGACTCAGCCCCAGCATTTT	CASTQGTQPQHF
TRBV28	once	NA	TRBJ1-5	TGTGCCAGCAGTTTTAGGGAGGGGCAGCCCCAGCATTTT	CASSFREGQPQHF
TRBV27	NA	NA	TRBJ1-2	TGTGCCAGCAGTTTCGGGGGGGGCAACTATGGCTACACCTTC	CASSFGGGNYGYTF
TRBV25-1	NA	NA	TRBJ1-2	TGTGCCACCCTCTATCCGGGGGTCCGGGATGGCTACACCTTC	CATLYPGVRDGYTF
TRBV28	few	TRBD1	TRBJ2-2	TGTGCCAGCAGGACAGGGGGCGGTAACACCGGGGAGCTGTTTTTT	CASRTGGGNTGELFF
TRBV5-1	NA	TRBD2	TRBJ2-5	TGCGCCAGCAGCCTTAGACTAGCGGGGACCCAAGAGACCCAGTACTTC	CASSLRLAGTQETQYF
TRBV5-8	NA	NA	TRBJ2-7	TGTGCCAGCAGCCCAGGGTTGGCCTACGAGCAGTACTTC	CASSPGLAYEQYF
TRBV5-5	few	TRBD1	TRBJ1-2	TGTGCCAGCAGCCTCCGGGACAGCTCAAGGGATACCTTC	CASSLRDSSRDTF
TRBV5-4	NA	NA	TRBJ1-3	TGTGCCAGCAGCTCCGACAGTTCTGGAAACACCATATATTTT	CASSSDSSGNTIYF
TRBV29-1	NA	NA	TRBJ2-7	TGCAGCGCTTCCTACGGGCAGGGCTACGAGCAGTACTTC	CSASYGQGYEQYF
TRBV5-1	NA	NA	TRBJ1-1	TGCGCCAGCAGCTGGACGGGACTAACATCGAACACTGAAGCTTTCTTT	CASSWTGLTSNTEAFF
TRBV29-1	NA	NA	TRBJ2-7	TGCAGCGTTGAGGGGGTACGGGGGACAGTTACCTACGAGCAGTACTTC	CSVEGVRGTVTYEQYF
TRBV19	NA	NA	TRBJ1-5	TGTGCCAGTAGTATCAGGGGAAAAGGTCAGCCCCAGCATTTT	CASSIRGKGQPQHF
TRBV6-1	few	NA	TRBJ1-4	TGTGCCAGCGCGACAGCCCTTAATGAAAAACTGTTTTTT	CASATALNEKLFF
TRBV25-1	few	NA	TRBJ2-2	TGTGCCAGCAGTCCGGGTGTTTACGGGGAGCTGTTTTTT	CASSPGVYGELFF
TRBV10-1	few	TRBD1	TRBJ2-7	TGCGCCAGCAGCTTCGCCGGGACAGGGTGCTCCTACGAGCAGTACTTC	CASSFAGTGCSYEQYF
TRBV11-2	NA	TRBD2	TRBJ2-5	TGTGCCAGCAGCGCGGGACTAGCGGGGGCCCGAGAGACCCAGTACTTC	CASSAGLAGARETQYF
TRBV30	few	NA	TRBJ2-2	TGTGCCTGGAGTGTACAGGGGAGGACCGGGGAGCTGTTTTTT	CAWSVQGRTGELFF
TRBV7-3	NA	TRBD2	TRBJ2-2	TGTGCCAGCAGCTTAGCGGGGGACAACACCGGGGAGCTGTTTTTT	CASSLAGDNTGELFF
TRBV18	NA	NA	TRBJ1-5	TGTGCCAGCGTACAGGGATCAGGTCAGCCCCAGCATTTT	CASVQGSGQPQHF
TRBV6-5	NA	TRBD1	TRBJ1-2	TGTGCCAGCAGTCGCTATGGGCAGGGGGACTATGGCTACACCTTC	CASSRYGQGDYGYTF
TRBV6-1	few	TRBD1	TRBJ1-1	TGTGCCAGCAGGGGGGACAGGGAACCTGAAGCTTTCTTT	CASRGDREPEAFF
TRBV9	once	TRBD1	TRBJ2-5	TGTGCCAGCAGCGTAGGTACCGGGACAGGGAAAGAGACCCAGTACTTC	CASSVGTGTGKETQYF
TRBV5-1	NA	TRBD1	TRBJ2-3	TGCGCCAGCAGCCTGGGGACAGACGGAGATACGCAGTATTTT	CASSLGTDGDTQYF
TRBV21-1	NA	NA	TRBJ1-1	TGTGCCAGCAGCGATTGGACAGGGGGCTCCGGCGACACTGAAGCTTTCTTT	CASSDWTGGSGDTEAFF
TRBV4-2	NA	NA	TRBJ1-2	TGTGCCAGCAGTCAGGAAAACGATTATGGCTACACCTTC	CASSQENDYGYTF
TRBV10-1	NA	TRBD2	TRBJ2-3	TGCGCCAGCAGTGAGACGGGACTAGCGGGGGGTAGACAAGATACGCAGTATTTT	CASSETGLAGGRQDTQYF
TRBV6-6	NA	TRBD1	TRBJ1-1	TGTGCCAGCAGTTACCGCGGACAGGGAAACACTGAAGCTTTCTTT	CASSYRGQGNTEAFF
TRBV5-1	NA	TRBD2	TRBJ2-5	TGCGCCAGCAGGACCCTCGGGACTACGGAGACCCAGTACTTC	CASRTLGTTETQYF
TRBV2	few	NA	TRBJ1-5	TGTGCCAGCAAGGGGGTCGTGGGGGGCAATCAGCCCCAGCATTTT	CASKGVVGGNQPQHF
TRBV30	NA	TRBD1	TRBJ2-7	TGTGCCTGGAGAGGACAGGGGGCTGCGTACGAGCAGTACTTC	CAWRGQGAAYEQYF
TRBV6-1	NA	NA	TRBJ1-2	TGTGCCAGCATTTACAGGGATTCCCTCTATGGCTACACCTTC	CASIYRDSLYGYTF
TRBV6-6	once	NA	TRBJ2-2	TGTGCCAGCAGGGCACCTCTAGCAACCGGGGAGCTGTTTTTT	CASRAPLATGELFF
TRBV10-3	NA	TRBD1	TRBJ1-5	TGTGCCATCAGAGGGACAGTTGGTGGGCAGCCCCAGCATTTT	CAIRGTVGGQPQHF
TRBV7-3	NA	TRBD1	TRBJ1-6	TGTGCCAGCAGCTCAAGGACAGGGGGTTCAATTATCTCCTATAATTCACCCCTCCACTTT	CASSSRTGGSIISYNSPLHF
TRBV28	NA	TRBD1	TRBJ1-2	TGTGCCAGCAGTTCGACAGGGCGTTTCGTTGGCTACACCTTC	CASSSTGRFVGYTF
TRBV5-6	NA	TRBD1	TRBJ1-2	TGTGCCAGCAGCGGACAGGGCGCGGGCGGCTACACCTTC	CASSGQGAGGYTF